A selection of T cell receptor beta chains follows, all from one sample in a study of tumor-infiltrating lymphocytes in primary liver carcinoma. In TCRdb, the multiplex PCR reads were re-called with MiXCR into one record per CDR3 protein. Seen here are approximately 47,000 distinct CDR3 sequences, about three quarters observed once, and the top ten hold about 30%. Sequencing was done on a sample of liver tumor tissue from sampling region 3. The receptor set was obtained from a man aged 35-49 years with primary liver carcinoma and hepatitis B virus infection. Each CDR3 is given with its conserved first and last residue. A D gene is named only where the DNA matches it firmly. Not every row has a clone size; where given, it reads once, few, many or a size class.

size: -; V: TRBV6-1; D: TRBD1; J: TRBJ1-1; DNA: TGTACCATCAGTGCACTCCCAGGACAGGGATGGGCTTTCTTT; CDR3: CTISALPGQGWAFF
size: -; V: TRBV5-6; D: TRBD1; J: TRBJ2-2; DNA: TGTGCCAGCAGCTTGGACAGGGTGTTGTTAACAGGGGAACTCTTTTTT; CDR3: CASSLDRVLLTGELFF
size: -; V: TRBV6-5; D: TRBD1; J: TRBJ1-4; DNA: TGTGCCGGCAGAACAGGGGACGGTGATGAAAAACTGTTTTTT; CDR3: CAGRTGDGDEKLFF
size: -; V: TRBV6-5; D: TRBD1; J: TRBJ2-6; DNA: TGCGCCAGCAGATTAGGACAGGGATCCTCTGGGGTCAACGTCCTGACTTTC; CDR3: CASRLGQGSSGVNVLTF
size: once; V: TRBV9; D: TRBD2; J: TRBJ2-6; DNA: TGTGCCAACACCGAGGCGGCTAGCGGGAGTCCTGGGGCCAACGTCCTGACTTTC; CDR3: CANTEAASGSPGANVLTF
size: -; V: TRBV6-6; D: -; J: TRBJ1-5; DNA: TGTGTCAGCAGTTACCGAGTAGCGTATAGCAATGAGCCCCAGCATTTT; CDR3: CVSSYRVAYSNEPQHF
size: -; V: TRBV2; D: -; J: TRBJ2-7; DNA: TGTGCCAGCAGTGAAGCTCCAACCGGGACACAGTACTTC; CDR3: CASSEAPTGTQYF
size: -; V: TRBV12-3/TRBV12-4; D: -; J: TRBJ1-5; DNA: TGTGCCAGCAGTTTTTGGCAGGGCGAGGGGCCCAAGCATTTT; CDR3: CASSFWQGEGPKHF
size: -; V: TRBV4-2; D: -; J: TRBJ1-1; DNA: TGTGCCAGCAGCCAAGACCACGGCAGGGCATTGAAGACTGAAGCTTTCTTT; CDR3: CASSQDHGRALKTEAFF
size: -; V: TRBV5-4; D: TRBD2; J: TRBJ2-1; DNA: TGTGCCAGCAATGATCTACTAGCGGGGTACAATGAGCAGTTCTTC; CDR3: CASNDLLAGYNEQFF
size: -; V: TRBV12-3/TRBV12-4; D: -; J: TRBJ1-4; DNA: TGTGTCAGCAAATTGACTGGTTCAGATGAAAAACTGTTTTTT; CDR3: CVSKLTGSDEKLFF
size: once; V: TRBV12-3/TRBV12-4; D: -; J: TRBJ2-6; DNA: TGTGCCAGCACCCTTACTGGCTCCGGGGCCAACATCCTGACTTTC; CDR3: CASTLTGSGANILTF
size: few; V: TRBV11-1; D: TRBD1; J: TRBJ2-1; DNA: TGTGCTAGCAGCTCCATTCTTCGACAGGGGACGAATGAGCAGCACTTC; CDR3: CASSSILRQGTNEQHF
size: once; V: TRBV6-1; D: TRBD1; J: TRBJ2-3; DNA: TGTGCCAGCACTGAAAGAGGACAGGATCAGCCCCAGTATTTT; CDR3: CASTERGQDQPQYF
size: -; V: TRBV11-2; D: -; J: TRBJ2-7; DNA: TGTGCCAGCACCTTAGGAGCCGAGACAGGTTACGAGCTGTACTTC; CDR3: CASTLGAETGYELYF
size: -; V: TRBV4-1; D: TRBD1; J: TRBJ2-1; DNA: TGCGCCAGCAGCCGCGAACAGGGGCCTCTCTACAATGAGCAACTCTTC; CDR3: CASSREQGPLYNEQLF
size: many; V: TRBV29-1; D: -; J: TRBJ1-1; DNA: TGCAGCGTTGAAGTTGATGAGCACACTGAAGCTTTCTTT; CDR3: CSVEVDEHTEAFF